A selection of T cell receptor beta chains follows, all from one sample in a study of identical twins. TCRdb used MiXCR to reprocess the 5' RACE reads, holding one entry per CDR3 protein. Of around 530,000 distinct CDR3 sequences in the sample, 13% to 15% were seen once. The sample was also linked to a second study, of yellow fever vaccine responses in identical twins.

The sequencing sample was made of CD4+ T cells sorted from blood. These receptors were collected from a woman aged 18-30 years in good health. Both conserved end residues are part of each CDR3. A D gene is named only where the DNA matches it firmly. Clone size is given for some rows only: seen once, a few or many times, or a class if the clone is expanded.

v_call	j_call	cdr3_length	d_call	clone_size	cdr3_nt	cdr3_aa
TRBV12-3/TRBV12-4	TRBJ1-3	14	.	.	TGTGCCAGCAACCCGACCCGGACTGGAAACACCATATATTTT	CASNPTRTGNTIYF
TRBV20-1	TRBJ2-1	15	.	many	TGCAGTGCCCCTCCCCCTCCCGTAGCCTACAATGAGCAGTTCTTC	CSAPPPPVAYNEQFF
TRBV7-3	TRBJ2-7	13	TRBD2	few	TGTGCCAGCAGCTCCTTAGCGGGACCAGAGCAGTACTTC	CASSSLAGPEQYF
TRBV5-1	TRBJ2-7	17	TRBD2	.	TGCGCCAGCAGCTTAGAAAAAGCGGGAGGCTTTGCATACGAGCAGTACTTC	CASSLEKAGGFAYEQYF
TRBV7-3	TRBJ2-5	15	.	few	TGTGCCAGCAGCTTATTAGCTAGCGACAAAGAGACCCAGTACTTC	CASSLLASDKETQYF
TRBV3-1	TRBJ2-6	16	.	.	TGTGCCAGCAGCGAAGAGGCCGTCTCTGGGGCCAACGTCCTGACTTTC	CASSEEAVSGANVLTF
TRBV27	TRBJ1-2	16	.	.	TGTGCCAGCAGTTTTCTGAGAGACGTGACTAACTATGGCTACACCTTC	CASSFLRDVTNYGYTF
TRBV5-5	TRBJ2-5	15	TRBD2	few	TGTGCCAGCAGCTTCTCCGGGACTAGACAAGAGACCCAGTACTTC	CASSFSGTRQETQYF
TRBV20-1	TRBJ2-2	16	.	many	TGCAGTGCTAGAGATGGGGGCAGGTTAGGCGGCGGGGAGCTGTTTTTT	CSARDGGRLGGGELFF
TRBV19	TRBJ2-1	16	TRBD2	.	TGTGCCAGTAGACAAGAAGGGACTAGCGGGGCTTCTGAGCAGTTCTTC	CASRQEGTSGASEQFF
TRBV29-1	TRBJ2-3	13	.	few	TGCAGCGTTCAACACATCCCCACAGATACGCAGTATTTT	CSVQHIPTDTQYF
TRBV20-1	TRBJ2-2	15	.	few	TGCAGTGCTAGAGATTTGGCTAGTGGCGCCGGGGAGCTGTTTTTT	CSARDLASGAGELFF
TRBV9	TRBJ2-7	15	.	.	TGTGCCAGCAGCGCATCCCAGGGGGGGACCTACGAGCAGTACTTC	CASSASQGGTYEQYF
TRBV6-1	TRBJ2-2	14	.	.	TGTGCCAGCAGTGGGTTACATTACACCGGGGAGCTGTTTTTT	CASSGLHYTGELFF
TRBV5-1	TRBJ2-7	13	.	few	TGCGCCAGCAGTCGGACACAGGGATTCGAGCAGTACTTC	CASSRTQGFEQYF
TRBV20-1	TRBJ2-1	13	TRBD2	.	TGCAGTGCAACGGGGGGGAGGGACAATGAGCAGTTCTTC	CSATGGRDNEQFF
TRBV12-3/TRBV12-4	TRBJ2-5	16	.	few	TGTGCCAGCAGGATAGGTTATTCTGCTAAGGTAGAGACCCAGTACTTC	CASRIGYSAKVETQYF
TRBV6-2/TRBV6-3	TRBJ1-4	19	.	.	TGTGCCAGCAGTCCGCCGGCCGGGAGGGGCGCATCAACTAATGAAAAACTGTTTTTT	CASSPPAGRGASTNEKLFF
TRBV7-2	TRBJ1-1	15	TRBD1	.	TGTGCCAGCAGCCCTCGACAGGGGCGGGGGACTGAAGCTTTCTTT	CASSPRQGRGTEAFF
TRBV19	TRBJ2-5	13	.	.	TGTGCCAGTAGTATTTCCGGACAAGAGACCCAGTACTTC	CASSISGQETQYF
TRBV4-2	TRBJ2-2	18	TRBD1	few	TGTGCCAGCAGCCCTCATGCTGGACAGGGGGCCGGTACCGGGGAGCTGTTTTTT	CASSPHAGQGAGTGELFF
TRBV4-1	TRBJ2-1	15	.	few	TGCGCCAGCAGCTCAGACGGAAATAACTACAATGAGCAGTTCTTC	CASSSDGNNYNEQFF
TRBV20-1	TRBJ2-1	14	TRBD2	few	TGCAGTGCTAGGCTTGTGCGGGGGTACAATGAGCAGTTCTTC	CSARLVRGYNEQFF
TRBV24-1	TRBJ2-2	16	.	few	TGTGCCACCAGTGACTCGGACGGAAAGACACCGTCGGAGCTGTTTTTT	CATSDSDGKTPSELFF
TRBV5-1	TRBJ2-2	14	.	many	TGCGCCAGCAGCTGGACGGATTTGAGCGGGGAGCTGTTTTTT	CASSWTDLSGELFF
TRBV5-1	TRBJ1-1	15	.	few	TGCGCCAGCAGCTTGGGGAGGGGTGGGGGCACTGAAGCTTTCTTT	CASSLGRGGGTEAFF
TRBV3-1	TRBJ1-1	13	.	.	TGTGCCAGCAGCCAAGACGCCCGGGGGCCGAGGGGCTTT	CASSQDARGPRGF
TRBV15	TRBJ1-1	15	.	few	TGTGCCACCAGCAGAGATACAGGTCGGAGCACTGAAGCTTTCTTT	CATSRDTGRSTEAFF
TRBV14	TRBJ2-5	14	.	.	TGTGCCAGCAGCCCTTATCTCGGGAGAATGACCCAGTACTTC	CASSPYLGRMTQYF
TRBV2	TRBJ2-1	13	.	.	TGTGCCAGCAGTGATCGAAGAGTCTCCGAGCAGTTCTTC	CASSDRRVSEQFF
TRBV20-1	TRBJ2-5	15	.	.	TGCAGTGCTAGGGGAAAGGGAGTTGACCAAGAGACCCAGTACTTC	CSARGKGVDQETQYF
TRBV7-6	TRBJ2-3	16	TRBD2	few	TGTGCCAGCAGCTCCGGACTAGCGGGGGGGCAAGATACGCAGTATTTT	CASSSGLAGGQDTQYF
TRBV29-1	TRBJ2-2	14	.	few	TGCAGCGTACCCGTGGAGGGGGTCGGCGGGGAGCTGTTTTTT	CSVPVEGVGGELFF
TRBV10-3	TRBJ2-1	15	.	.	TGTGCCACTAAATTCGGGGACTCCCGAGGGTATGAGCAGTTCTTC	CATKFGDSRGYEQFF
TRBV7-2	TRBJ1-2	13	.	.	TGTGCCAGCAGCTTTGACAGTGTCTATGGCTACACCTTC	CASSFDSVYGYTF
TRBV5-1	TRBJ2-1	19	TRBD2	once	TGCGCCAGCAGCTTGGATCTAGCGGGAGGGCCGAGCTCCTACAATGAGCAGTTCTTC	CASSLDLAGGPSSYNEQFF
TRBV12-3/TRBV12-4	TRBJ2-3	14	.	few	TGTGCCAGCAGTTCAGACTATCGCACAGATACGCAGTATTTT	CASSSDYRTDTQYF
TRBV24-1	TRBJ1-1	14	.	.	TGTGCCACCAGTGATTCCCACACTGGTACTGAAGCTTTCTTT	CATSDSHTGTEAFF
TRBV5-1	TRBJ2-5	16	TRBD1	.	TGCGCCAGCAGTGTTACCGGGACAGGGAGTCAAGAGACCCAGTACTTC	CASSVTGTGSQETQYF
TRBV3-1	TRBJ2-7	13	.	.	TGTGCCAGCAGCCAAGAGCGCAACTACGAGCAGTACTTC	CASSQERNYEQYF
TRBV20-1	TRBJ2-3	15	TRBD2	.	TGCAGTGCTAGAGATCGGCTAGCGGGGGGGAATACGCAGTATTTT	CSARDRLAGGNTQYF
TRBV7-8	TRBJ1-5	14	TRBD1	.	TGTGCCAGCAGCCCGGGACAGCTAAATCAGCCCCAGCATTTT	CASSPGQLNQPQHF
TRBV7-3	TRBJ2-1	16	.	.	TGTGCCAGCAGCTTAACAGCGGGTAAACCCTACAATGAGCAGTTCTTC	CASSLTAGKPYNEQFF
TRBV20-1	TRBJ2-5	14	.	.	TGCAGTGCTAGAGACTGGGGGAGGATGAAGACCCAGTACTTC	CSARDWGRMKTQYF
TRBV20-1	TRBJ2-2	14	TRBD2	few	TGCAGTGCTAATAGCGGGACTAACACCGGGGAGCTGTTTTTT	CSANSGTNTGELFF
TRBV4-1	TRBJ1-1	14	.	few	TGCGCCAGCAGCCAGGCGACACTGAACACTGAAGCTTTCTTT	CASSQATLNTEAFF
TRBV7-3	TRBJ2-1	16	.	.	TGTGCCAGCAGCCGGTTGGGGGGACTCTCCTACAATGAGCAGTTCTTC	CASSRLGGLSYNEQFF
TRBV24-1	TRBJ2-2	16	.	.	TGTGCCACCAGTGATACCTCCGGGGAGAGCACCGGGGAGCTGTTTTTT	CATSDTSGESTGELFF
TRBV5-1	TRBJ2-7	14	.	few	TGCGCCAGCAGCTTGCCGGACAACTCCTACGAGCAGTACTTC	CASSLPDNSYEQYF
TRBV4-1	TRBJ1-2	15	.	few	TGCGCCAGCAGCCAAGCCCCTATAGCTAACTATGGCTACACCTTC	CASSQAPIANYGYTF
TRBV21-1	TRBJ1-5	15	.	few	TGTGCCAGCAGAAACAGGGGGCCTCGCAATCAGCCCCAGCATTTT	CASRNRGPRNQPQHF